Listed below are T cell receptor beta chains from one sample, sequenced in a study of cytomegalovirus exposure and HLA in healthy donors. Assay: immunoSEQ multiplex PCR; the TCRdb copy retains only in-frame clones and omits some. The table lists 140,000 to 150,000 clones, around three quarters of them singletons. Sequencing input: PBMCs. Receptors originate from a man aged 35-49 years in good health and CMV-seronegative. Each CDR3 is given with its conserved first and last residue. The order of the fields is clone size, V gene, D gene, J gene, CDR3 DNA, CDR3 protein. The D gene is left open where the match is weak. Some rows mark clone size as missing; the rest say once, few, many or name a class of expanded clone.

NA	TRBV28	TRBD2	TRBJ2-1	TGTGCCAGCCAACTAGCGGGAGTCTCCCATGAGCAGTTCTTC	CASQLAGVSHEQFF
NA	TRBV4-2	TRBD2	TRBJ2-2	TGTGCCAGCAGCCAACAGGGGACTAGCGGGGTCAACACCGGGGAGCTGTTTTTT	CASSQQGTSGVNTGELFF
NA	TRBV5-1	TRBD1	TRBJ1-2	TGCGCCAGCAGCCTCGGACAGGGTAATGGCTACACCTTC	CASSLGQGNGYTF
NA	TRBV29-1	TRBD2	TRBJ2-7	TGCAGCGTCGCGACTAGCGGGTCCTACGAGCAGTACTTC	CSVATSGSYEQYF
once	TRBV27	TRBD2	TRBJ2-7	TGTGCCAGCAGCCGAGGGACTAGCGTTGCCTACGAGCAGTACTTC	CASSRGTSVAYEQYF
NA	TRBV7-3	NA	TRBJ2-2	TGTGCCAGCAGCTTAACTCTGAACACCGGGGAGCTGTTTTTT	CASSLTLNTGELFF
NA	TRBV7-9	TRBD1	TRBJ1-5	TGTGCCAGCAGCCTACAGGGGAGTCAGCCCCAGCATTTT	CASSLQGSQPQHF
NA	TRBV7-2	NA	TRBJ2-1	TGTGCCAGCAGCTTAGGGGGGCTTGCCGGGGAGCAGTTCTTC	CASSLGGLAGEQFF
NA	TRBV9	TRBD1	TRBJ1-1	TGTGCCAGCAGCGTAACGGACAGGGGATGGAGCACTGAAGCTTTCTTT	CASSVTDRGWSTEAFF
NA	TRBV29-1	NA	TRBJ2-3	TGCAGCGTTGACGGTTTAAGCACAGATACGCAGTATTTT	CSVDGLSTDTQYF
NA	TRBV5-6	NA	TRBJ1-2	TGTGCCAGCAGCTTGGTGGGGGCCTTAGTGTATGGCTACACCTTC	CASSLVGALVYGYTF
NA	TRBV2	TRBD1	TRBJ1-2	TGTGCCAGCAGGGCCGACAGGGGGCAGGGTAGAGGCTACACCTTC	CASRADRGQGRGYTF
NA	TRBV10-1	NA	TRBJ2-3	TGCGCCAGCAGTGAATCAGGGATCCAACATACGCAGTATTTT	CASSESGIQHTQYF
NA	TRBV19	NA	TRBJ1-5	TGTGCCAGTAGTATCCAGACAGTAAATAGCAATCAGCCCCAGCATTTT	CASSIQTVNSNQPQHF
NA	TRBV15	NA	TRBJ2-2	TGTGCCACCAGCGGAGTAGCGGTACTCACCGGGGAGCTGTTTTTT	CATSGVAVLTGELFF
NA	TRBV7-2	NA	TRBJ2-7	TGTGCCAGCAGCTACACCCCGGGGGTGACAGGGAACTACGAGCAGTACTTC	CASSYTPGVTGNYEQYF
NA	TRBV6-5	TRBD1	TRBJ2-7	TGTGCCAGCAGCTGGGACAGGGAGGATTACGAGCAGTACTTC	CASSWDREDYEQYF
once	TRBV9	TRBD1	TRBJ1-2	TGTGCCAGCAGCGGATCCGGGACAGGCTTGAACTATGGCTACACCTTC	CASSGSGTGLNYGYTF
few	TRBV5-6	NA	TRBJ1-5	TGTGCCAGCAGCTTGTATGCCCAGGGTCAGCCCCAGCATTTT	CASSLYAQGQPQHF
few	TRBV7-2	TRBD2	TRBJ2-1	TGTGCCAGCAGCTTAGGTGCTAGCGGGAGTTTCAATGAGCAGTTCTTC	CASSLGASGSFNEQFF
NA	TRBV6-1	TRBD1	TRBJ1-5	TGTGCCAGCAGTGACGAAATGGGACAGGGCTATAGCAATCAGCCCCAGCATTTT	CASSDEMGQGYSNQPQHF
once	TRBV19	NA	TRBJ1-2	TGTGCCAGTAGTATGCAGAATCTCTATGGCTACACCTTC	CASSMQNLYGYTF
NA	TRBV2	TRBD1	TRBJ2-7	TGTGCCAGCAGGGCCGGGACAGGGTACGAGCAGTACTTC	CASRAGTGYEQYF
NA	TRBV28	NA	TRBJ2-7	TGTGCCAGCAGTTTATTGGCGGGGGCTGCCAGCGAGCAGTACTTC	CASSLLAGAASEQYF
NA	TRBV4-1	NA	TRBJ1-2	TGCGCCAGCAGCCAAGTGGGCAGTAACTATGGCTACACCTTC	CASSQVGSNYGYTF
NA	TRBV27	TRBD1	TRBJ1-5	TGTGCCAGCAGTTCGACCTTGACAGGGTACAATCAGCCCCAGCATTTT	CASSSTLTGYNQPQHF